This T cell receptor beta chain is from a study of T cell repertoires in cytomegalovirus infection. Each CDR3 protein is one row after TCRdb ran MiXCR on the reads. The sample lists over 250,000 distinct CDR3 sequences; approximately 22% were seen once. Concerning this clonotype: The antigen is not known.

The TCR comes from a human donor in good health (CMV status not recorded). Some clones in this sample may be carry-over from other donors' samples. The specimen comprised cultured PBMCs, sampled from culture after CMV antigen stimulation.

CDR3: CASSMTAGELFF. CDR3 nucleotide sequence: TGTGCCAGCAGCATGACAGCCGGGGAGCTGTTTTTT. The chain joins TRBV7-6 to TRBJ2-2; the D gene is possibly TRBD1 (5 bases). CDR1 and CDR2 (germline): SGHVS, FNYEAQ. Between the trimmed V and J ends, which lost 5 bases and 6 bases, there was a span of 7 bases. The CDR3 extends over 12 amino acids.